Following are 7 T cell receptor beta chains from one sample sequenced in a study of low-dose radiotherapy and immunotherapy resistance in tumors. Documented time point: after trial treatment. Described treatment: LDRT plus nivolumab, ipilimumab, low-dose cyclophosphamide and aspirin (RACIN trial). Primers used for first-strand cDNA, a TRAV- and TRBV-specific set, covered both alpha and beta chains. With a constant-region primer and a V-primer adapter, TCRs were subjected to around 20 PCR cycles of amplification. TCRdb ran MiXCR on the reads and lists one entry per CDR3 protein. The sample gives about 58,000 distinct CDR3 sequences, under 30% of which show up once; 6.7% is in the top ten. Sample: PBMCs, taken after low-dose radiotherapy plus immunotherapy. The receptors originated from a male donor with prostate cancer.

Concerning this clonotype: A much larger clone is a single base away; this may be a read error. No conserved phenylalanine or tryptophan is present at the end of the CDR3, so a read error is the likely explanation. This chain connects TRBV28 to TRBJ2-4; perhaps TRBD2 as D (5 bases). CDR1 is MDHEN and CDR2 is SYDVKM in the germline V gene. V was shortened by 5 bases and J by 8 bases, with 10 bases between the two germline ends. The CDR3 covers 12 residues. CDR3 region: CASSRAGYIQYL. The CDR3 bases are TGTGCCAGCAGTAGGGCGGGTTACATTCAGTACCTC.

This clonotype came up many times. The chain recombines TRBV20-1 with TRBJ2-7; 8 nucleotides align to TRBD1. Germline V CDR1 and CDR2: DFQATT, SNEGSKA (reference sequence). The CDR3 has 11 residues. Trimming cost V 6 bases and J 6 bases; bases outside gene matches: 4. CDR3 DNA sequence: TGCAGTGCGGGGGGACAGGCCGAGCAGTACTTC. It codes for CSAGGQAEQYF.

The J gene is TRBJ2-2, the V gene TRBV10-3; 7 positions match TRBD2. V dropped 6 bases and J dropped 4; count of bases not matched to a gene: 8. The CDR3 loop spans 15 amino acids. Germline values: CDR1 ENHRY, CDR2 SYGVKD. The CDR3 region is CAIRSPLAVTGELFF. As DNA, the CDR3 is TGTGCCATCAGATCCCCCCTAGCGGTCACCGGGGAGCTGTTTTTT.

This clonotype appeared many times. This sequence joins TRBV19 and TRBJ1-1, with D perhaps matching TRBD1 (5 bases). The V gene lost 3 bases and the J gene lost 5 bases, with 13 bases spanning the gap. The CDR3 contains 14 residues. CDR1 LNHDA and CDR2 SQIVND come from the germline V gene (reference sequence). This CDR3 is CASSIKLGGTEAFF. The CDR3 bases are TGTGCCAGTAGTATCAAACTGGGGGGAACTGAAGCTTTCTTT.

The V gene is TRBV20-1, the J gene TRBJ1-2; no firm D call. The CDR3 runs to 12 residues. Germline V gene data show CDR1 as DFQATT and CDR2 as SNEGSKA (reference sequence). Between the trimmed V and J ends, which lost 6 bases and 6 bases, there was a span of 14 bases. The CDR3 sequence is CSAVWHRHGYTF. Here the CDR3 DNA reads TGCAGTGCAGTTTGGCACCGACATGGCTACACCTTC.

Note on this clonotype: An end of the junction differs from the germline gene, which may be a read error. V is TRBV10-3 and J is TRBJ2-7; 11 bases line up with TRBD2. The CDR3 spans 15 residues. Germline CDR1 reads ENHRY; CDR2 reads SYGVKD. In DNA form, the CDR3 reads TGTGCCAGCAGTGACCTAGCGGGGGGCACCTACGAGCAGTACTTC. Translated, it gives CASSDLAGGTYEQYF.

This clonotype was recorded many times. The J gene is TRBJ1-5, the V gene TRBV20-1; D call uncertain. V gave up 3 bases and J gave up 0 bases, with 9 bases separating them. This CDR3 has 14 amino acids. CDR1 and CDR2 (germline): DFQATT, SNEGSKA (reference sequence). CDR3 sequence: CSASSSGSNQPQHF. DNA for the CDR3: TGCAGTGCTAGTTCGTCAGGTAGCAATCAGCCCCAGCATTTT.